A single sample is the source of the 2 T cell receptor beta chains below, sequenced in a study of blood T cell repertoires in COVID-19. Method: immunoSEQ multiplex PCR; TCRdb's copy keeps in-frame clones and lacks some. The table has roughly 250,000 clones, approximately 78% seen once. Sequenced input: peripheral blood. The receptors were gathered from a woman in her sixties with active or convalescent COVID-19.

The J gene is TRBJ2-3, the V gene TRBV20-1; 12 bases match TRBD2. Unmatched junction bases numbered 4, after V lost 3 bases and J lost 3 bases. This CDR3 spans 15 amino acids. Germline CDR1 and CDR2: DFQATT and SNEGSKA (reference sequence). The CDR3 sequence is CSASRLAGVTDTQYF. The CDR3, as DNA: TGCAGTGCTAGTCGACTAGCGGGGGTGACAGATACGCAGTATTTT.

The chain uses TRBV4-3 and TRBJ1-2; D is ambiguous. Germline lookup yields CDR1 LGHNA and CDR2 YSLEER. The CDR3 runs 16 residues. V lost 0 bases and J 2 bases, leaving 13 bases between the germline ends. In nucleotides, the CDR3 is TGCGCCAGCAGCCAAGATGCGCGGGTCCCCAACTATGGCTACACCTTC. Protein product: CASSQDARVPNYGYTF.